This T cell receptor (beta chain) was sequenced in a study of Ad26.COV2.S vaccination and SARS-CoV-2 variants. Study-level points and caveats: Among vaccine recipients, spike-specific TCR breadth exceeded that of placebo recipients. With respect to non-spike TCR breadth, vaccine and placebo recipients were similar.

Sequenced by immunoSEQ multiplex PCR; TCRdb stores in-frame clones only, minus some. In the table there are about 460,000 clones, 70% to 90% of which are singletons. Concerning this clone: Antigen specificity is unknown.

Germline values: CDR1 ENHRY, CDR2 SYGVKD. The CDR3 runs 12 residues. The V end was cut by 10 bases, the J end by 4 bases, with 13 bases between. The treatment is: some 19 received Ad26.COV2.S at low or high dose, single or two shots; roughly 5 received placebo; per-sample allocation not given. Samples came from day 63 after the first vaccine or placebo injection. The clonotype was recovered from a person aged 18-65 years who received the Ad26.COV2.S COVID-19 vaccine or a placebo. The sample was peripheral blood, taken in a trial of Ad26.COV2.S vaccine versus placebo. V and J are TRBV10-3 and TRBJ1-1; TRBD1 might be the D (5 bases). The CDR3 loop is CATNSGVTEAFF. CDR3 nucleotides: TGTGCCACGAACTCGGGGGTCACTGAAGCTTTCTTT.